One sample yielded the 24 T cell receptor beta chains listed below, sequenced in a study of blood T cell repertoires in COVID-19. Sequencing was performed with immunoSEQ multiplex PCR; in TCRdb, only in-frame clones are kept and a portion is missing. The table includes roughly 430,000 clones, 88% detected once. Sequencing input: PBMCs or T cells enriched from blood (not recorded which). These TCRs come from a middle-aged woman with acute COVID-19.

The chain uses TRBV5-1 and TRBJ1-1; D remains ambiguous. CDR1 SGHRS and CDR2 YFSETQ come from the germline V gene. The CDR3 totals 14 residues. The V and J ends lost 0 bases and 4 bases respectively, with 10 bases between them. The CDR3 sequence: CASSLASAGTEAFF. The CDR3, as DNA: TGCGCCAGCAGCTTGGCTTCGGCGGGCACTGAAGCTTTCTTT.

This clone was picked up a small number of times. The genes are TRBV3-1 (or the pseudogene TRBV3-2) and TRBJ1-4; D is unresolved. The CDR3 has 12 amino acids. From germline, CDR1 is LGHDT and CDR2 YNNKEL (reference sequence). Trimming removed 3 bases at V and 10 bases at J, with 9 bases between. The CDR3 bases are TGTGCCAGCAGCCACCAGGAGGGAAAACTGTTTTTT. Its translation: CASSHQEGKLFF.

This clone occurred once. The chain couples TRBV7-2 to TRBJ1-4; 7 nucleotides agree with TRBD1. This CDR3 is 15 amino acids long. With V trimmed by 5 bases and J by 5 bases, 8 bases remained unmatched. Germline CDR1 reads SGHTA; CDR2 reads FQGNSA. The CDR3 nucleotides read TGTGCCAGCAGCCCCACAGGGGAACTAAATGAAAAACTGTTTTTT. This encodes CASSPTGELNEKLFF.

This clone showed up just a few times. The chain carries TRBV5-1 and TRBJ2-3; 9 nucleotides align to TRBD2. Germline V gives CDR1 SGHRS, CDR2 YFSETQ. There are 15 residues in the CDR3. V was clipped by 6 bases and J by 2 bases; unmatched bases: 7. In nucleotides, the CDR3 is TGCGCCAGCATAGCGGGGGTTGGGGCCACAGATACGCAGTATTTT. Translation: CASIAGVGATDTQYF.

This clone was counted only a few times. This sequence joins TRBV7-6 and TRBJ2-2; TRBD1 might be the D (6 bases). Between the trimmed V and J ends, which lost 1 base and 6 bases, there was a span of 12 bases. The germline V gene has CDR1 SGHVS and CDR2 FNYEAQ. This CDR3 region has 15 residues. Written as DNA, the CDR3 is TGTGCCAGCAGCTTAGACAGGGTTCCCCCCGGGGAGCTGTTTTTT. The encoded protein is CASSLDRVPPGELFF.

The chain combines TRBV5-4 with TRBJ1-1, with D maybe TRBD1 (6 bases). CDR3 length: 14 amino acids. Germline assignment: CDR1 SGHNT and CDR2 YYREEE (reference sequence). V was cut by 2 bases and J by 2 bases, with 10 bases left in between. The CDR3 DNA follows: TGTGCCAGCAGCTTCCAGGACAGAAACACTGAAGCTTTCTTT. Translation: CASSFQDRNTEAFF.

Only one count was recorded for this clone. The chain is built from TRBV6-4 and TRBJ2-1; D is perhaps TRBD1 (8 bases). CDR3 length: 17 amino acids. The germline V gene has CDR1 MRHNA and CDR2 SNTAGT. Trimming pared 0 bases from V and 4 bases from J, leaving 16 bases between. The CDR3 DNA reads as TGTGCCAGCAGTGACTCGGGAGCACAGGGGGGGTACAATGAGCAGTTCTTC. This translates into CASSDSGAQGGYNEQFF.

V gene TRBV7-8 combines with J gene TRBJ1-3, with 7 bases aligning to TRBD1. This CDR3 spans 15 amino acids. Germline V gene data show CDR1 as SGHVS and CDR2 as FQNEAQ. J lost 1 base, V lost 5 bases, and 5 bases had no gene match. DNA for the CDR3: TGTGCCAGCAGCCCAGACAGGGCTTCTGGAAACACCATATATTTT. This gives the protein CASSPDRASGNTIYF.

This chain joins TRBV5-6 and TRBJ1-4, with TRBD1 matching over 9 bases. Losses at the gene ends were 4 bases for V and 7 bases for J; bases not matched to a gene: 8. CDR1 and CDR2 from the germline V gene are SGHDT and YYEEEE. This CDR3 region has 15 residues. The CDR3 loop is CASSHGTGNGEKLFF. CDR3 sequence (DNA): TGTGCCAGCAGCCATGGGACAGGGAATGGTGAAAAACTGTTTTTT.

V gene TRBV7-6 combines with J gene TRBJ1-1; tentative D call: TRBD1 (6 bases). V was clipped by 2 bases and J by 2 bases, with 18 bases between them. The CDR3 is made up of 17 amino acids. Germline CDR1 and CDR2: SGHVS and FNYEAQ. The CDR3 sequence: CASSLTPPGHLNTEAFF. The CDR3 nucleotides read TGTGCCAGCAGCTTAACCCCTCCGGGACACCTTAACACTGAAGCTTTCTTT.

The gene calls are TRBV6-5 and TRBJ1-1; D is undetermined. V was clipped by 5 bases and J by 0 bases, with 13 bases between them. This CDR3 is 15 amino acids long. Germline values: CDR1 MNHEY, CDR2 SVGAGI. The CDR3 nucleotides are TGTGCCAGCAGTCCGTTGACGGAGCTGAACACTGAAGCTTTCTTT. Its translation is CASSPLTELNTEAFF.

The V call is TRBV5-6, the J call TRBJ2-5; D is unclear. Germline V CDR1 and CDR2: SGHDT, YYEEEE. The CDR3 contains 13 residues. Trimming pared 1 base from V and 1 base from J, leaving 5 bases between. CDR3 sequence reads: CASSLLGQETQYF. The CDR3, as DNA: TGTGCCAGCAGCTTGCTAGGCCAAGAGACCCAGTACTTC. Full variable domain (missing parts from reference TRBV5-6 and TRBJ2-5): DAGVTQSPTHLIKTRGQQVTLRCSPKSGHDTVSWYQQALGQGPQFIFQYYEEEERQRGNFPDRFSGHQFPNYSSELNVNALLLGDSALYLCASSLLGQETQYFGPGTRLLVL.

V and J are TRBV18 and TRBJ2-7, with 7 positions matching TRBD1. The V gene's germline CDR1 is KGHSH and CDR2 LQKENI. The CDR3 covers 12 residues. The ends lost 4 bases at V and 6 bases at J; junction bases unmatched: 3. CDR3 in amino acids: CASSLTGAEQYF. CDR3 in DNA: TGTGCCAGCTCACTCACAGGGGCCGAGCAGTACTTC. Based on the CDR3 plus reference TRBV18 and TRBJ2-7, the full variable domain is NAGVMQNPRHLVRRRGQEARLRCSPMKGHSHVYWYRQLPEEGLKFMVYLQKENIIDESGMPKERFSAEFPKEGPSILRIQQVVRGDSAAYFCASSLTGAEQYFGPGTRLTVT.

This clone has just one count. The V gene is TRBV18, the J gene TRBJ1-2, with a tentative D call TRBD1 (6 bases). The CDR3 loop spans 18 amino acids. Germline V gives CDR1 KGHSH, CDR2 LQKENI. V dropped 1 base and J dropped 3 bases, with 21 bases sitting between them. The CDR3 DNA reads TGTGCCAGCTCACCACGCCGGGACACCCGAGCTTGGGACTATGGCTACACCTTC. Its translation: CASSPRRDTRAWDYGYTF.

This chain joins TRBV18 and TRBJ1-5; D is uncertain. Trimming cost V 3 bases and J 9 bases, with 12 bases left between them. The CDR3 loop spans 13 amino acids. The germline gives CDR1 KGHSH, CDR2 LQKENI. The CDR3 loop is CASSPDEVRPQHF. In nucleotides, the CDR3 is TGTGCCAGCTCACCTGACGAGGTGCGGCCCCAGCATTTT.

The rearrangement uses TRBV6-5 and TRBJ2-1, with D possibly TRBD1 on 6 matching bases. Germline V gives CDR1 MNHEY, CDR2 SVGAGI. This CDR3 region has 14 residues. The V and J ends lost 7 bases and 1 base respectively, with 11 bases between them. The CDR3 coding sequence is TGTGCCAGCAACAACAGGGAGTCCTACAATGAGCAGTTCTTC. This translates into CASNNRESYNEQFF.

J is TRBJ1-5 and V is TRBV2; 7 nucleotides align to TRBD1. This CDR3 has 13 amino acids. Germline V CDR1 and CDR2: SNHLY, FYNNEI. Germline trimming cut 6 bases from V and 3 bases from J; bases unmatched to any gene: 2. CDR3 DNA sequence: TGTGCCAGCAGACAGGGGCTCAATCAGCCCCAGCATTTT. It yields the protein CASRQGLNQPQHF.

The rearrangement joins TRBV2 to TRBJ1-1, with D possibly TRBD1 on 5 matching bases. V shed 10 bases and J shed 0 bases, with 15 bases lying between them. CDR1 is SNHLY and CDR2 is FYNNEI in the germline V gene. This CDR3 spans 14 amino acids. The CDR3 sequence is CATQKETVNTEAFF. For the CDR3, the DNA is TGTGCCACACAGAAGGAGACAGTGAACACTGAAGCTTTCTTT.

This chain joins TRBV6-5 and TRBJ2-7; 9 nucleotides match TRBD1. The germline gives CDR1 MNHEY, CDR2 SVGAGI. V dropped 7 bases and J dropped 6; count of bases not matched to a gene: 7. The CDR3 has 13 residues. This CDR3 reads CASTRQGVGEQYF. CDR3 nucleotide sequence: TGTGCCAGCACTAGACAGGGGGTAGGCGAGCAGTACTTC.

This clone appeared once. The chain carries TRBV14 and TRBJ1-2; D perhaps matches TRBD1 (5 bases). The germline V gene has CDR1 SGHDN and CDR2 FVKESK. V lost 0 bases, J lost 5 bases, and 13 bases lay in between. This CDR3 region has 15 residues. CDR3 DNA sequence: TGTGCCAGCAGCCAAGATCATTCGGGGGTTTATGGCTACACCTTC. Its translation is CASSQDHSGVYGYTF. The whole variable domain, filled in from reference TRBV14 and TRBJ1-2, reads EAGVTQFPSHSVIEKGQTVTLRCDPISGHDNLYWYRRVMGKEIKFLLHFVKESKQDESGMPNNRFLAERTGGTYSTLKVQPAELEDSGVYFCASSQDHSGVYGYTFGSGTRLTVV.

The chain combines TRBV10-3 with TRBJ1-3; 7 bases are shared with TRBD1. Germline V lookup: CDR1 ENHRY, CDR2 SYGVKD. The CDR3 length is 13 residues. V trimming: 8 bases; J trimming: 2 bases; junction bases outside the gene matches: 3. CDR3 region: CAIEGAAGNTIYF. CDR3 sequence (DNA): TGTGCCATCGAGGGGGCTGCTGGAAACACCATATATTTT.

This chain connects TRBV6-1 to TRBJ2-3; 9 nucleotides align to TRBD1. This CDR3 has 15 residues. CDR1 and CDR2 from the germline V gene are MNHNS and SASEGT. J was trimmed by 2 bases and V by 1 base; bases with no gene match: 1. CDR3 sequence reads: CASSEGDRATDTQYF. The CDR3, as DNA: TGTGCCAGCAGTGAAGGGGACAGGGCCACAGATACGCAGTATTTT.

The CDR3 loop is CASSEAWRQPQHF. The CDR3, as DNA: TGTGCCAGCAGTGAAGCGTGGAGGCAGCCCCAGCATTTT. This chain joins TRBV6-1 and TRBJ1-5; D ambiguous. Trimming took off 0 bases at V and 7 bases at J, with 7 bases between the two ends. This CDR3 comprises 13 residues. The V gene's germline CDR1 is MNHNS and CDR2 SASEGT.

V and J are TRBV7-9 and TRBJ1-2; 7 nucleotides agree with TRBD1. This CDR3 is 14 amino acids long. Per the germline V gene, CDR1 is SEHNR and CDR2 is FQNEAQ (reference sequence). Unmatched junction bases numbered 9, after V lost 5 bases and J lost 6 bases. Here the CDR3 DNA reads TGTGCCAGCAGCCAACCAAACAGGGGACATGGCTACACCTTC. It codes for CASSQPNRGHGYTF.